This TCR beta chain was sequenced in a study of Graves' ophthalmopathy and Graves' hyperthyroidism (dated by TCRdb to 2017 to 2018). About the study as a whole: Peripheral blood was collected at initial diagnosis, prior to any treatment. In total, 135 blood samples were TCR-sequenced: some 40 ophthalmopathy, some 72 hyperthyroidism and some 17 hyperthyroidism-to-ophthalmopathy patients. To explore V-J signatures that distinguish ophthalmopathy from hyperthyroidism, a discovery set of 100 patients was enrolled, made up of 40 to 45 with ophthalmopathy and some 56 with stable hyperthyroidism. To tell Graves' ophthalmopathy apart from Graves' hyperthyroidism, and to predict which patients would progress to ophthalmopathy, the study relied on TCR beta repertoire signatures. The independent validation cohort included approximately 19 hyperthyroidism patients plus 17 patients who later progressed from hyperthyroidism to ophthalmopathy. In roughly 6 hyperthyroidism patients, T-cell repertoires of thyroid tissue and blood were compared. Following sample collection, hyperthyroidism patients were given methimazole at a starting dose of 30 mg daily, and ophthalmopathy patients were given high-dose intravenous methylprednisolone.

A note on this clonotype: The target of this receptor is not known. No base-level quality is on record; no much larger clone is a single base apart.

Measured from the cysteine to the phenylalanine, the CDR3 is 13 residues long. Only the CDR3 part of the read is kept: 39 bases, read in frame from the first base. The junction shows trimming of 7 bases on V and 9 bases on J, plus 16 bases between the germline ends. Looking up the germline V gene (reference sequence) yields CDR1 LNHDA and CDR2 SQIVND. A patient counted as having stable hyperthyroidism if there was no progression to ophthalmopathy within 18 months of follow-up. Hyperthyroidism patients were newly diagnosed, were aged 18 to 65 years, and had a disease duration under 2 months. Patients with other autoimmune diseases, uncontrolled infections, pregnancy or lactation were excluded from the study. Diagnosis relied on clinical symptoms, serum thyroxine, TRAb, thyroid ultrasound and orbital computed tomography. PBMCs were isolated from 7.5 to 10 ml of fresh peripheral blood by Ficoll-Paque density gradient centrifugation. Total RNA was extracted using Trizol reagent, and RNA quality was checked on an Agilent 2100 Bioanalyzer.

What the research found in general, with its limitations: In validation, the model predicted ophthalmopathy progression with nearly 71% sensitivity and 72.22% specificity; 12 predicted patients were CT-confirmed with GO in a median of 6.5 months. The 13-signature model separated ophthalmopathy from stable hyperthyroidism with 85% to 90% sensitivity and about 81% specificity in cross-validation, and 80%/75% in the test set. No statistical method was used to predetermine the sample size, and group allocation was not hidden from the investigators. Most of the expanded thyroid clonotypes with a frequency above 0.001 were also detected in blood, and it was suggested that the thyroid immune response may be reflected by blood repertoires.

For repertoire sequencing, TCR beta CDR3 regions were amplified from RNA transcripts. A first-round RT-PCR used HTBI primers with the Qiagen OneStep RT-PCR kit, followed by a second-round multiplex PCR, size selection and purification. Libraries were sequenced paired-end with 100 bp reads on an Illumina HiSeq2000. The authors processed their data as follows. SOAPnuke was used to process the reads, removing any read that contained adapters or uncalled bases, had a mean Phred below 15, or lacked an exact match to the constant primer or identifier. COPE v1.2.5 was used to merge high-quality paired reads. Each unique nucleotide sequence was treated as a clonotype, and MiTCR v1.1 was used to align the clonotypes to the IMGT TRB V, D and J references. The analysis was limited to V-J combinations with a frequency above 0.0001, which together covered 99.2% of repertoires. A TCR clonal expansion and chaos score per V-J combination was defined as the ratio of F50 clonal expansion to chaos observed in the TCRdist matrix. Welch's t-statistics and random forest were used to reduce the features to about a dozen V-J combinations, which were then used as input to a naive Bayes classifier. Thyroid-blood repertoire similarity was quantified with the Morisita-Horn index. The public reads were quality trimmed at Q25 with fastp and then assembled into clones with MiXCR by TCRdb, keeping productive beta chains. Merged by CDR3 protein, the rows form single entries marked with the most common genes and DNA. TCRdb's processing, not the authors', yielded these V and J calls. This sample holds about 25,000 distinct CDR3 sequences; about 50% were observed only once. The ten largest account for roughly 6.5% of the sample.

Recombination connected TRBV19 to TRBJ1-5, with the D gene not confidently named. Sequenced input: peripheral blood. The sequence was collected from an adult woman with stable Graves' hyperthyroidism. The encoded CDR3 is CASIPGNSGPQHF. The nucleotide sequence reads TGTGCCAGTATCCCGGGTAATTCTGGGCCCCAGCATTTT.